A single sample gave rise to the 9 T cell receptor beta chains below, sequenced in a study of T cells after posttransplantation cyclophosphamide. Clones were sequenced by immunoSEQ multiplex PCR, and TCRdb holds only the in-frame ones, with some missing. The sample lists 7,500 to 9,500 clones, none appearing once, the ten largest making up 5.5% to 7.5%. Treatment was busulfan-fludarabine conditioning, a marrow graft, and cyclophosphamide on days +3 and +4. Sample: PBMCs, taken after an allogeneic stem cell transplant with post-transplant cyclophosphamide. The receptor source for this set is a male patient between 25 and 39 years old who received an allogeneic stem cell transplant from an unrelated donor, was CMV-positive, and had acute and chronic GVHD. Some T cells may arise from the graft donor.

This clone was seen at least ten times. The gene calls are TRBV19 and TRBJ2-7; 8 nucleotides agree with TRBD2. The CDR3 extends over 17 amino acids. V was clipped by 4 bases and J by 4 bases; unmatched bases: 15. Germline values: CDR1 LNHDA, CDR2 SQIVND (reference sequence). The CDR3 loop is CASSNRLNGGATYEQYF. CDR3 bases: TGTGCCAGTAGTAACCGCCTTAACGGGGGGGCGACGTACGAGCAGTACTTC.

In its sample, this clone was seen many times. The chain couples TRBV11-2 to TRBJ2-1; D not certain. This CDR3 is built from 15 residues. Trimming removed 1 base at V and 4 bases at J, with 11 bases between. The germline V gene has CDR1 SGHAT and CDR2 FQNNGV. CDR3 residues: CASSLGVPFYNEQFF. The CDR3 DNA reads TGTGCCAGCAGCTTAGGTGTCCCCTTTTACAATGAGCAGTTCTTC.

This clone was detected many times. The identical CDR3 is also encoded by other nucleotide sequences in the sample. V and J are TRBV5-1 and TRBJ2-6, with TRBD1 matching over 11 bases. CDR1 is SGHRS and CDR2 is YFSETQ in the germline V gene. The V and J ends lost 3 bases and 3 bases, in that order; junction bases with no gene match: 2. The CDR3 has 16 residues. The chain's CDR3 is CASSWTGGGGANVLTF. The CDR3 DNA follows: TGCGCCAGCAGCTGGACAGGGGGCGGTGGGGCCAACGTCCTGACTTTC.

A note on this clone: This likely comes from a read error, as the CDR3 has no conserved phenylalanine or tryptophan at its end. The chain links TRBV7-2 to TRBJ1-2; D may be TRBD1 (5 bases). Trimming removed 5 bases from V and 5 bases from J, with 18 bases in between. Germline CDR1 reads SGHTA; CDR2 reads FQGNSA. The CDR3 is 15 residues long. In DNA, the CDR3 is TGTGCCAGCAGCCTCACGGGGGGAGGGGAATATGGCTACACCTCC. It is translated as CASSLTGGGEYGYTS.

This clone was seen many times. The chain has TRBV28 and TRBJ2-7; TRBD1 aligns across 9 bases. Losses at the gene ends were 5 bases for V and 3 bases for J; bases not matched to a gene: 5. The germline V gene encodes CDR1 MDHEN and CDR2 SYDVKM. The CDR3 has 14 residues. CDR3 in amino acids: CASSIPGQGYEQYF. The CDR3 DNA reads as TGTGCCAGCAGTATTCCGGGACAGGGCTACGAGCAGTACTTC.

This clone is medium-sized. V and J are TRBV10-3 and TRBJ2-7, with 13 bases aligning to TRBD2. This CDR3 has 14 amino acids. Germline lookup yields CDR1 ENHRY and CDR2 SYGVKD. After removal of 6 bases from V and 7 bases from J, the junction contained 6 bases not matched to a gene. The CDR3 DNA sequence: TGTGCCATCAGAAGGACTAGCGGGAGTCGTGAGCAGTACTTC. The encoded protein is CAIRRTSGSREQYF.

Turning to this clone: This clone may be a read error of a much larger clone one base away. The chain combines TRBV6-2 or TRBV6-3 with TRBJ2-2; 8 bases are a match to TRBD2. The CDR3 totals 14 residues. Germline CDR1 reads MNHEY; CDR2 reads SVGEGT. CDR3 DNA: TGTGTCAGCAGGCGGGAGGTCCCTCCCGGGGAGCTGTTTTTT. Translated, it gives CVSRREVPPGELFF.

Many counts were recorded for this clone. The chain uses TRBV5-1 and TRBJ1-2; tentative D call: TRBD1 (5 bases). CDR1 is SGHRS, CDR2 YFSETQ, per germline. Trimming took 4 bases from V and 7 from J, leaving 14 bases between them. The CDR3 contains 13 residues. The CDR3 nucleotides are TGCGCCAGCAGCCCTCAGACAGAAGGTGGCTACACCTTC. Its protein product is CASSPQTEGGYTF. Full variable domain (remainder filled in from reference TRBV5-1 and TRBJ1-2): KAGVTQTPRYLIKTRGQQVTLSCSPISGHRSVSWYQQTPGQGLQFLFEYFSETQRNKGNFPGRFSGRQFSNSRSEMNVSTLELGDSALYLCASSPQTEGGYTFGSGTRLTVV.

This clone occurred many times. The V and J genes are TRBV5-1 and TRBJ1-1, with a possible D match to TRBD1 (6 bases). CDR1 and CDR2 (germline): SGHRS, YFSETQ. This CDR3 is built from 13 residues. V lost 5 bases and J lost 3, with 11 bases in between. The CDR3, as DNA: TGCGCCAGCAGTCCACAGGGCGACACTGAAGCTTTCTTT. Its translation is CASSPQGDTEAFF.